This paragraph covers one T cell receptor beta chain sequence. Original processing notes: Construction of a distant-metastasis classifier for papillary thyroid cancer relied on CDR3 differences across clinicopathological groups. With MiXCR, TCRdb called clones anew from the PCR reads. The V and J calls come from TCRdb's annotation, not from the publication. In the table there are more than 11,000 clones, around 29% of which are singletons. The source of the sample is a study of metastatic and nonmetastatic thyroid tumors. For the study at large: A comparison of repertoires was made across blood and tumor or nodule tissue from malignant and benign thyroid patients.

Until they underwent thyroid surgery, no patient had received any treatment. V shed 1 base and J shed 3 bases, with 0 bases lying between them. This CDR3 has 11 residues. Germline V gene lookup returns CDR1 KGHSH and CDR2 LQKENI. The chain uses TRBV18 and TRBJ2-5, with D uncertain. Sample: blood. The source is a female donor with papillary thyroid cancer or a benign thyroid nodule (not recorded which). Some clones in this sample may be carry-over from other donors' samples. CDR3 amino acids: CASSPQETQYF. In DNA form, the CDR3 reads TGTGCCAGCTCACCACAAGAGACCCAGTACTTC.